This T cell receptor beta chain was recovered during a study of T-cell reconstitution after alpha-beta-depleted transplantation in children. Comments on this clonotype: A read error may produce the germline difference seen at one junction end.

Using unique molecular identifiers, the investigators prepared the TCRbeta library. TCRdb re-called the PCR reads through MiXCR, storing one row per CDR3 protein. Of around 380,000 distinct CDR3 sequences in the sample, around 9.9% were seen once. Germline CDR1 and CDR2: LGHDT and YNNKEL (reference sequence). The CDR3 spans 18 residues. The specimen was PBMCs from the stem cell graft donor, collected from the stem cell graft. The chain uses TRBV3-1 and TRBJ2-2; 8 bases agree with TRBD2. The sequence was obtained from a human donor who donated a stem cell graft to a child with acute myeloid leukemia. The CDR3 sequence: CTSSFGGGLFANTGELFF. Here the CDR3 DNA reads TGTACCAGCAGTTTCGGCGGGGGGCTGTTCGCGAACACCGGGGAGCTGTTTTTT.